This T cell receptor (beta chain) came from a study of T cell responses to AZD1222 COVID-19 vaccine. General observations from the study: White British people made up most donors, females outnumbered males, and clonal diversity was possibly underestimated. Spike-specific TCRs gained breadth and depth after people received two AZD1222 doses. Nearly half of spike-specific TCRs reportedly target unmutated variant regions. Just a handful of AZD1222 recipients tested seropositive at baseline.

About this clone itself: What it recognizes is unknown.

Only in-frame clones appear in the TCRdb table, and some are missing; sequencing was by immunoSEQ multiplex PCR. The sample yields approximately 150,000 clones, just under 90% seen once. Germline CDR1 and CDR2: MDHEN and SYDVKM. V lost 4 bases to trimming and J lost 10 bases, with 17 bases between them. The CDR3 loop spans 14 amino acids. This receptor was taken from an adult who received the MenACWY meningococcal vaccine as a control. This sample comprised peripheral blood, obtained 28 days after the second dose of the MenACWY control vaccine. The V and J genes are TRBV28 and TRBJ2-1; possible D gene TRBD2, 5 bases. CDR3 amino acids: CASSSPGLAREQFF. CDR3 in DNA: TGTGCCAGCAGTTCGCCCGGGCTAGCAAGGGAGCAGTTCTTC.